Reported below is one T cell receptor (beta chain). Data came from immunoSEQ multiplex PCR; TCRdb stores just in-frame clones and leaves some out. Among about 140,000 clones listed, 88% were seen once. This entry belongs to a study of blood T cell repertoires in COVID-19. CDR3 length: 16 amino acids. Trimming left V 6 bases short and J 1 base short, with 17 bases between. CDR1 is LNHNV and CDR2 is YYDKDF in the germline V gene (reference sequence). This chain uses TRBV15 with TRBJ2-3, with D perhaps matching TRBD1 (5 bases). The specimen was peripheral blood. The sequence was obtained from a man in his sixties with active or convalescent COVID-19. CDR3 in DNA: TGTGCCACCAGGGGTGGGGCACCCGAGGGCACAGATACGCAGTATTTT. Translated: CATRGGAPEGTDTQYF. The variable domain in full, completed from reference TRBV15 and TRBJ2-3, reads DAMVIQNPRYQVTQFGKPVTLSCSQTLNHNVMYWYQQKSSQAPKLLFHYYDKDFNNEADTPDNFQSRRPNTSFCFLDIRSPGLGDTAMYLCATRGGAPEGTDTQYFGPGTRLTVL.